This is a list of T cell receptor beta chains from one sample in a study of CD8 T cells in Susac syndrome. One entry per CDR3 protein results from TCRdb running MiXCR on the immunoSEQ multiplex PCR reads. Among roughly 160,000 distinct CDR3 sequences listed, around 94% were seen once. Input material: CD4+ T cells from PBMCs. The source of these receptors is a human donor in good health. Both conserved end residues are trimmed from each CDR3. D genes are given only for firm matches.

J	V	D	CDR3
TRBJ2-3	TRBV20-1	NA	SASQWVTDTQY
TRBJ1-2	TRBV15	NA	ATSRDQDGYGYT
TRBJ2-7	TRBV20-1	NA	SANRGSSYEQY
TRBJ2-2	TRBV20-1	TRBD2	SARIPGGTGGHTGELF
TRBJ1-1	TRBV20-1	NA	SARSLQGNTEAF
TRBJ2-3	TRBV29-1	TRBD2	SVEVWLLAGGTSSTDTQY
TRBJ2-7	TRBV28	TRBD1	ATQGATTYEQY
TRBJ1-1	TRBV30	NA	AWSVLGQLAF
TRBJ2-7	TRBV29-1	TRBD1	SGGQGVLYEQY
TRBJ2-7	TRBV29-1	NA	SVQGSLSYEQY
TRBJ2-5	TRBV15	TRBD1	ATSSLQGVQETQY
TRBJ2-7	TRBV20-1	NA	SARDNEQY
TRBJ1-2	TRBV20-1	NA	SASRVNYGYT
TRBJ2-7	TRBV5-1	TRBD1	ASSLDRDRKNSYEQY
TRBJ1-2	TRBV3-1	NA	ASSQGYGYT
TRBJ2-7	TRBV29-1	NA	SCLVGYEQY
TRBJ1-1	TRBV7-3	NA	ASSWGGGTEAF
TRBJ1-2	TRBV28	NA	ASSYPLTVGYT
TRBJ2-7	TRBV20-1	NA	SAAGTHYEQY
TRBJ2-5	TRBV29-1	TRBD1	SVARDRALRETQY
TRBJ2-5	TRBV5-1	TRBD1	ASSLAGTGGETQY
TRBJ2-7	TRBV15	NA	ATSRDPGAVEQY
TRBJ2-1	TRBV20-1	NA	SASLQGLGEQF
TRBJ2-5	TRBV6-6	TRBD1	ASSRQGIRETQY
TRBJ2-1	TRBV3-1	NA	ASSHGRNNEQF
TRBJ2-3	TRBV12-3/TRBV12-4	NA	ASSFRDWGTDTQY
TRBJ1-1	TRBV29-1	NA	SVPGQGGETEAF